This T cell receptor beta chain was captured in a study of blood T cell repertoires in COVID-19. By sample share, this clone is medium-sized. TCRdb's table, derived via immunoSEQ multiplex PCR, lists solely in-frame clones and lacks some. The sample holds 60,000 or so clones; roughly 74% are singletons and the top ten take 25%. The receptor was derived from a human donor in a cohort sampled during active COVID-19. Sample: peripheral blood.

CDR3 residues: CASSLAGTAWDTGELFF. The CDR3 DNA follows: TGTGCCAGCAGCTTAGCGGGGACAGCCTGGGACACCGGGGAGCTGTTTTTT. The chain has TRBV11-3 and TRBJ2-2, with 7 bases that match TRBD1. CDR1 SGHNT and CDR2 YENEEA come from the germline V gene. The CDR3 is made up of 17 amino acids. The trim removed 1 base at V and 3 bases at J, leaving 8 bases unmatched.